This T cell receptor (beta chain) was retrieved from a study (dated by TCRdb to between 2015 and 2017). The study in broad terms: Whether tumor-infiltrating Tregs in breast cancer are recruited from blood Tregs or converted in situ from other CD4+ T cell subsets was tested.

Full-length TCR variable regions were amplified by 5' RACE PCR with constant-region reverse primers, and semi-nested PCR with Nested Universal Primer A was subsequently performed. The ReliaPrep RNA Cell Miniprep System was used to extract total RNA, which was then reverse transcribed into 5'RACE-ready cDNA with the SMARTer RACE 5'/3' Kit. Full-length TCR alpha and beta libraries were barcoded with multiplex adaptors and sequenced on an Illumina MiSeq. Per the original workflow: For each of nine subset-tissue groups, sequencing data from the five patients were pooled, and the groups were compared by unsupervised clustering of TCR gene usage. The Morisita-Horn index, with shared sequences weighted by their contribution to each repertoire, was used to calculate repertoire similarity. The public reads were run again by TCRdb, first through fastp at Q25 and then through MiXCR, and only productive beta chains were kept. One record per CDR3 amino acid sequence lists the most common genes and DNA. Here the V and J calls rest on TCRdb's processing, not on the authors' analysis. Counted in this sample were about 40,000 distinct CDR3 sequences; 22% of them appeared once. The top ten constitute around 4% of the sample.

Cells that were CD4+CD25+CD127-/low were the ones isolated as Tregs. Tregs, naive and memory CD4+ T cells from tumor, blood and ipsilateral draining lymph nodes of a few breast cancer patients underwent full-length TCR alpha and beta sequencing. Mononuclear cells from lymph nodes or around 50 ml of peripheral blood were isolated by Ficoll density gradient centrifugation. A purity exceeding 90% was confirmed by FACS for the sorted cell populations. Points on this clonotype: The antigen it recognizes is unknown. The junction departs from the called germline gene at one end, perhaps through a read error.

Findings and caveats that apply to the study as a whole: Rather than covering whole repertoires, validation in the larger cohort was restricted to a single TCR beta V-J rearrangement. The greatest overlap of tumor-infiltrating Treg TCR alpha and beta sequences was observed with tumor naive CD4+ T cells, followed by blood naive CD4+ T cells. Tumor memory CD4+ T cell TCR gene usage was found to cluster with blood and lymph node memory CD4+ cells and with lymph node naive CD4+ cells.

CDR1 and CDR2 were assigned from the germline V gene (reference sequence) as LGHDT and YNNKEL. CDR3 length: 16 amino acids, cysteine to phenylalanine. The CDR3 DNA has 48 bases and is translated from base 1. This receptor was taken from a female donor with breast cancer. The sequenced sample consisted of Tregs sorted from blood. This chain joins TRBV3-1 to TRBJ2-5, and TRBD1 aligns with 8 junction nucleotides. The CDR3 protein sequence reads: CASNQQGEVGWETQYF. In nucleotide form, the sequence is TGTGCCAGCAACCAACAGGGGGAGGTCGGTTGGGAGACCCAGTACTTC.